The text below deals with one T cell receptor (beta chain). Its antigen remains unidentified. Other DNA variants within this sample encode the same CDR3. These data come from a study of shared clonotypes between healthy human individuals. Study-wide findings and caveats: Relative to clonotypes present in all four donors, those not shared had lower generation probabilities. Naive subsets generally had larger estimated richness than memory subsets. Enrolling few donors narrowed the genetic and exposure-history diversity that was represented.

Several immunoSEQ plates held equal portions of the genomic DNA taken from each subset. The assay was immunoSEQ multiplex PCR, and TCRdb's table has in-frame clones only and misses some. This sample has approximately 2.3 million clones, with approximately 95% found just once. V was pared by 5 bases and J by 3 bases, with 2 bases between. Germline CDR1 reads DFQATT; CDR2 reads SNEGSKA (reference sequence). The CDR3 has 10 amino acids. The source material was naive CD4+ T cells from PBMCs. The subset is: CD45RA+ positively selected. The sequence derives from a man between 18 and 35 years old in good health. Some clones in this sample may be carry-over from other donors' samples. This chain joins TRBV20-1 and TRBJ2-1; D not certain. The CDR3 reads CSAYYNEQFF. The CDR3, as DNA: TGCAGTGCTTACTACAATGAGCAGTTCTTC.